These T cell receptor beta chains were read from a single sample in a study of T cell responses to AZD1222 COVID-19 vaccine. The data were produced by immunoSEQ multiplex PCR, yet TCRdb's version contains in-frame clones alone and is incomplete. Among under 100,000 clones listed, about 86% were seen once. The sequencing used peripheral blood, collected on day 0 of AZD1222 vaccination. The receptors derive from an adult in good health. The CDR3 runs from the conserved cysteine through the conserved F or W. A D gene is named only where the DNA matches it firmly. Clone size is stated in some rows and not others, as once, few, many or a class when expanded.

>TRBJ2-1|TRBV29-1|TRBD1|.
CSIDDGKGARGYNEQFF
TGCAGCATCGACGATGGAAAGGGGGCAAGGGGCTACAATGAGCAGTTCTTC
>TRBJ2-1|TRBV5-4|TRBD1|.
CASSLDPGTGDNEQFF
TGTGCCAGCAGCTTGGATCCCGGGACAGGGGACAATGAGCAGTTCTTC
>TRBJ2-6|TRBV6-2/TRBV6-3|.|.
CASSYSGRSGANVLTF
TGTGCCAGCAGTTACTCTGGAAGATCTGGGGCCAACGTCCTGACTTTC
>TRBJ2-7|TRBV10-3|TRBD2|.
CASRGARDTSYEQYF
TGTGCCTCGCGGGGGGCACGGGACACATCCTACGAGCAGTACTTC
>TRBJ2-1|TRBV3-1/TRBV3-2|TRBD2|few
CASSPGGNDGNEQFF
TGTGCCAGCAGCCCGGGGGGGAACGACGGCAATGAGCAGTTCTTC
>TRBJ2-3|TRBV7-2|TRBD2|.
CASSSQAGGATDTQYF
TGTGCCAGCAGCTCTCAAGCGGGGGGGGCCACAGATACGCAGTATTTT
>TRBJ1-4|TRBV15|.|.
CATSTGSNNEKLFF
TGTGCCACCAGCACCGGTTCCAACAATGAAAAACTGTTTTTT
>TRBJ2-3|TRBV20-1|.|.
CSPPSTDTQYF
TGCAGTCCCCCTAGCACAGATACGCAGTATTTT
>TRBJ2-5|TRBV4-3|TRBD2|.
CASSRRAGVTGETQYF
TGCGCCAGCAGCCGTAGAGCGGGAGTTACGGGAGAGACCCAGTACTTC
>TRBJ2-7|TRBV23-1|TRBD2|once
CASSLAGGSHRYEQYF
TGCGCCAGCAGTCTCGCGGGGGGCTCCCATCGCTACGAGCAGTACTTC
>TRBJ2-1|TRBV4-2|.|few
CASSQGTFSYNEQFF
TGTGCCAGCAGCCAGGGTACTTTCTCCTACAATGAGCAGTTCTTC
>TRBJ1-2|TRBV28|.|.
CASTGAAGSFYTF
TGTGCCAGCACGGGGGCGGCGGGATCCTTCTACACCTTC
>TRBJ1-1|TRBV2|.|.
CASQMTADMNTEAFF
TGTGCCAGCCAAATGACCGCGGACATGAACACTGAAGCTTTCTTT
>TRBJ2-7|TRBV5-6|TRBD2|.
CASSQTSAPTYEQYF
TGTGCCAGCAGCCAGACTAGCGCACCAACCTACGAGCAGTACTTC
>TRBJ2-5|TRBV15|.|.
CATSRDDSQETQYF
TGTGCCACCAGCAGAGATGACAGTCAAGAGACCCAGTACTTC
>TRBJ2-1|TRBV7-3|.|.
CASSPDNQAYNEQFF
TGTGCCAGCAGCCCGGACAACCAAGCCTACAATGAGCAGTTCTTC
>TRBJ2-5|TRBV15|.|.
CATSRDLSWLQETQYF
TGTGCCACCAGCAGAGATCTCTCCTGGCTACAAGAGACCCAGTACTTC
>TRBJ2-3|TRBV12-3/TRBV12-4|.|.
CASSTENTDTQYF
TGTGCCAGCAGTACCGAGAACACAGATACGCAGTATTTT
>TRBJ1-5|TRBV19|.|.
CASSRLMGDQPQHF
TGTGCCAGTAGTAGACTGATGGGGGATCAGCCCCAGCATTTT
>TRBJ2-5|TRBV28|TRBD2|.
CASSSGTTETQYF
TGTGCCAGCAGTTCCGGGACTACAGAGACCCAGTACTTC
>TRBJ1-1|TRBV28|.|few
CATKRWGVSTEAFF
TGTGCCACCAAACGGTGGGGGGTTTCCACTGAAGCTTTCTTT
>TRBJ1-5|TRBV2|.|.
CASSPGLSSNQPQHF
TGTGCCAGCAGCCCCGGGCTGAGTAGCAATCAGCCCCAGCATTTT
>TRBJ1-3|TRBV6-5|.|.
CASSYSFAGNTIYF
TGTGCCAGCAGTTACTCATTCGCCGGAAACACCATATATTTT
>TRBJ2-7|TRBV7-9|.|.
CASSLVYDRTGYEQYF
TGTGCCAGCAGCTTAGTGTATGACAGGACGGGCTACGAGCAGTACTTC
>TRBJ1-5|TRBV7-8|.|.
CASSYRGEGNQPQHF
TGTGCCAGCAGCTACCGGGGCGAGGGCAATCAGCCCCAGCATTTT
>TRBJ2-7|TRBV28|TRBD1|once
CASSTAGGSYEQYF
TGTGCCAGCAGTACCGCAGGGGGCTCCTACGAGCAGTACTTC
>TRBJ2-3|TRBV19|.|.
CASKPSTTDTQYF
TGTGCCAGTAAGCCTAGCACGACAGATACGCAGTATTTT
>TRBJ2-1|TRBV3-1/TRBV3-2|.|.
CASSPWTKTIDNEQFF
TGTGCCAGCAGCCCTTGGACCAAAACGATTGACAATGAGCAGTTCTTC
>TRBJ2-3|TRBV28|.|.
CASTTWGSSTDTQYF
TGTGCCAGCACCACATGGGGTTCTAGCACAGATACGCAGTATTTT
>TRBJ1-3|TRBV6-5|TRBD1|.
CASKRTGAGNTIYF
TGTGCCAGCAAGAGGACAGGGGCTGGAAACACCATATATTTT
>TRBJ1-2|TRBV6-4|.|.
CASSDSGSHYTF
TGTGCCAGCAGTGACTCTGGCAGCCACTACACCTTC
>TRBJ2-7|TRBV18|.|.
CASSRRDGPYEQYF
TGTGCCAGCTCACGCCGGGACGGGCCCTACGAGCAGTACTTC
>TRBJ1-6|TRBV27|.|.
CASSLGYNSPLHF
TGTGCCAGCAGCCTAGGCTATAATTCACCCCTCCACTTT
>TRBJ1-6|TRBV9|.|.
CASSETRTTPLHF
TGTGCCAGCAGCGAGACCCGGACTACACCCCTCCACTTT
>TRBJ1-5|TRBV15|.|.
CATSRDGQDGQPQHF
TGTGCCACCAGCAGAGATGGGCAGGACGGTCAGCCCCAGCATTTT
>TRBJ2-5|TRBV5-6|.|once
CASSWDPGPDETQYF
TGTGCCAGCAGCTGGGACCCCGGGCCCGATGAGACCCAGTACTTC
>TRBJ2-5|TRBV19|.|.
CASSPQATGRETQYF
TGTGCCAGTAGTCCTCAAGCGACAGGGAGGGAGACCCAGTACTTC
>TRBJ2-3|TRBV5-1|TRBD2|.
CASSRLAGGGGTDTQYF
TGCGCCAGCAGCCGACTAGCGGGAGGGGGCGGCACAGATACGCAGTATTTT
>TRBJ1-1|TRBV12-3/TRBV12-4|.|.
CASSSKGGTEAFF
TGTGCCAGCAGTTCGAAAGGGGGCACTGAAGCTTTCTTT
>TRBJ2-1|TRBV15|.|once
CATSRAISTGFGEQFF
TGTGCCACCAGCAGAGCCATTTCGACAGGATTTGGTGAGCAGTTCTTC
>TRBJ1-5|TRBV19|TRBD1|.
CASSPPGTGGNQPQHF
TGTGCCAGTAGCCCCCCGGGCACAGGGGGCAATCAGCCCCAGCATTTT
>TRBJ2-3|TRBV19|.|.
CASSVTDTQYF
TGTGCCAGTAGCGTAACAGATACGCAGTATTTT
>TRBJ2-2|TRBV27|.|.
CASSAGAVSNTGELFF
TGTGCCAGCAGTGCTGGGGCGGTTTCCAACACCGGGGAGCTGTTTTTT
>TRBJ1-5|TRBV7-9|.|.
CATLPPGDNQPQHF
TGTGCCACACTCCCTCCGGGGGACAATCAGCCCCAGCATTTT
>TRBJ1-2|TRBV28|.|few
CASSLGQLYGYTF
TGTGCCAGCAGCCTCGGACAGCTTTATGGCTACACCTTC
>TRBJ2-7|TRBV6-5|.|.
CASRRDPGYEQYF
TGTGCCAGCAGGAGGGACCCAGGGTACGAGCAGTACTTC
>TRBJ2-2|TRBV7-2|TRBD2|.
CASSLGGLAGVWNTGELFF
TGTGCCAGCAGCCTAGGGGGACTAGCGGGAGTGTGGAACACCGGGGAGCTGTTTTTT
>TRBJ2-7|TRBV6-2/TRBV6-3|TRBD1|.
CASSYPGQGSGSLTYEQYF
TGTGCCAGCAGTTACCCGGGACAGGGAAGTGGTAGCCTTACCTACGAGCAGTACTTC
>TRBJ2-7|TRBV14|TRBD2|.
CASSQSSGPGYEQYF
TGTGCCAGCAGCCAATCTAGCGGCCCCGGCTACGAGCAGTACTTC
>TRBJ1-4|TRBV7-9|TRBD1|few
CASSDPGQSEKLFF
TGTGCCAGCAGCGATCCGGGACAGTCTGAGAAACTGTTTTTT